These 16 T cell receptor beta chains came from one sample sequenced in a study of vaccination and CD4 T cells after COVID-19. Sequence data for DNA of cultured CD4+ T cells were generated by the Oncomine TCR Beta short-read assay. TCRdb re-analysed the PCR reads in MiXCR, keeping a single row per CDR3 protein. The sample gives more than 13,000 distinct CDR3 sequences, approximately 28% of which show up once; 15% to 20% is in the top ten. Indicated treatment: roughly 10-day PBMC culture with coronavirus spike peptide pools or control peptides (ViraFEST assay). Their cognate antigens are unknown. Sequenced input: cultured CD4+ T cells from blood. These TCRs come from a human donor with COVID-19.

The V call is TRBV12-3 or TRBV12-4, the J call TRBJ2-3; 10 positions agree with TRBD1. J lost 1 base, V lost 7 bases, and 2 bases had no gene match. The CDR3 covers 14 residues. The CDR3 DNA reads TGTGCCAGCAACGACAGGGGGCGCACAGATACGCAGTATTTT. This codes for CASNDRGRTDTQYF.

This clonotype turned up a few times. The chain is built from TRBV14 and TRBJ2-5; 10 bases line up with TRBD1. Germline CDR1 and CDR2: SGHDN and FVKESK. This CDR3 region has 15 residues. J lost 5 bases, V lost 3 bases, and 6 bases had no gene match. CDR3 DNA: TGTGCCAGCAGCCATGACAGGGGGCGGAGGGAGACCCAGTACTTC. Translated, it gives CASSHDRGRRETQYF.

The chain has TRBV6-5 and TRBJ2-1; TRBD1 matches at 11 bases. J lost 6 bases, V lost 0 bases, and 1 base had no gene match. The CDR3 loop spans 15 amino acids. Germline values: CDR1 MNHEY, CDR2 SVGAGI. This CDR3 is CASSYSGTGGNEQFF. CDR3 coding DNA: TGTGCCAGCAGTTACTCTGGGACAGGGGGCAATGAGCAGTTCTTC.

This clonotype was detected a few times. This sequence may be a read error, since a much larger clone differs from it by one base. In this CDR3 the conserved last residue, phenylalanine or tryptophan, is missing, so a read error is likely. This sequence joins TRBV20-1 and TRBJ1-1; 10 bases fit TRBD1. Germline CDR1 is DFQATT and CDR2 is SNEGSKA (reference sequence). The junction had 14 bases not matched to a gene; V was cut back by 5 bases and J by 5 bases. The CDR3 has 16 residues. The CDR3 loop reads CSAGTGVFESGTEAFS. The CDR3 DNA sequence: TGCAGTGCTGGGACAGGGGTTTTCGAATCGGGGACTGAAGCTTTCTCT.

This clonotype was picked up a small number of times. The CDR3 reads CSARETGTSPEAFF. The CDR3 nucleotides are TGCAGTGCTAGAGAGACGGGTACCTCTCCTGAAGCTTTCTTT. The chain has TRBV20-1 and TRBJ1-1, with D unresolved. V lost 0 bases and J lost 6, with 14 bases in between. The germline gives CDR1 DFQATT, CDR2 SNEGSKA (reference sequence). This CDR3 spans 14 amino acids.

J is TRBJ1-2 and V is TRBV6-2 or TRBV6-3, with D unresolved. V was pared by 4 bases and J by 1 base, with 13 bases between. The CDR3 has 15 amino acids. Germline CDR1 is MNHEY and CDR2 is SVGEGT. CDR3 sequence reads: CASSSSSNFNYGYTF. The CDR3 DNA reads TGTGCCAGCAGTTCCAGTTCTAATTTTAACTATGGCTACACCTTC.

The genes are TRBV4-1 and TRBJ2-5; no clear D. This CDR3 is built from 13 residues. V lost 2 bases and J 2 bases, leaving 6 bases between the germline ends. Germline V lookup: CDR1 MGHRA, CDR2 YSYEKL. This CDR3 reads CASSQIFQETQYF. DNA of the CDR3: TGCGCCAGCAGCCAAATATTTCAAGAGACCCAGTACTTC.

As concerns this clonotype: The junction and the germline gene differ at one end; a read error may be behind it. CDR3 protein: CVSSLAGAAGNYGYTF. CDR3 nucleotide sequence: TGTGTCAGCAGTCTCGCAGGGGCGGCAGGGAACTATGGCTACACCTTC. The chain links TRBV6-2 or TRBV6-3 to TRBJ1-2, with D maybe TRBD1 (6 bases). Germline CDR1 and CDR2: MNHEY and SVGEGT. The CDR3 runs 16 residues.

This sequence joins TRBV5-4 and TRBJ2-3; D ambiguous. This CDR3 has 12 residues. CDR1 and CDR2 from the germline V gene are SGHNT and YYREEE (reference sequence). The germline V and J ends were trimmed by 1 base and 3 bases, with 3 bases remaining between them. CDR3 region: CASSLRTDTQYF. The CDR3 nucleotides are TGTGCCAGCAGCTTGCGGACAGATACGCAGTATTTT.

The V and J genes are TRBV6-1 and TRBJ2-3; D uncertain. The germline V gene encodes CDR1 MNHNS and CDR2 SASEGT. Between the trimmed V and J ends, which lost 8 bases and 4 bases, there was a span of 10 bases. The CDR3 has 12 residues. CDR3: CASSGPADTQYF. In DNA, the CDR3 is TGTGCCAGCTCAGGACCGGCAGATACGCAGTATTTT.

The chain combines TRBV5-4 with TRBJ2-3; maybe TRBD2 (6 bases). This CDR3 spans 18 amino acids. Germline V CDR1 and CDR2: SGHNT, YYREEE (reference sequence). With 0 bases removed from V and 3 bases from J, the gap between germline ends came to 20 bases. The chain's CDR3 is CASSLVLVRDSQTDTQYF. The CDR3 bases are TGTGCCAGCAGCTTGGTCCTTGTGAGGGACTCCCAAACAGATACGCAGTATTTT.

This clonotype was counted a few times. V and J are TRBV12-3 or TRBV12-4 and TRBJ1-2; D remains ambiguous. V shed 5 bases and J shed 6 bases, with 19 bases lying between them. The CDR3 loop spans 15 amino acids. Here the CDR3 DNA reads TGTGCCAGCAGTGACCACTCCTCGAGGCAAGATGGCTACACCTTC. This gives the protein CASSDHSSRQDGYTF.

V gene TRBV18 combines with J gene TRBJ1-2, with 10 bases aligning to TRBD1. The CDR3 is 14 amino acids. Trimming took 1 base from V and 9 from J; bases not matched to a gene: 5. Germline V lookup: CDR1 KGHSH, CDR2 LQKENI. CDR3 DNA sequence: TGTGCCAGCTCACCACTGGGACAGGGGACTAGCTACACCTTC. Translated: CASSPLGQGTSYTF.

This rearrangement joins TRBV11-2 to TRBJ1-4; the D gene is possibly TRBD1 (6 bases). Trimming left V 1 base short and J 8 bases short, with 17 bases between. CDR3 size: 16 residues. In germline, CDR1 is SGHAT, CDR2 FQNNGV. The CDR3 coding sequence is TGTGCCAGCAGCTTAGTCCCCTGGGGGGCAGGAGAAAAACTGTTTTTT. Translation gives CASSLVPWGAGEKLFF. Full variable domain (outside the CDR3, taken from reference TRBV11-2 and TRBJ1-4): EAGVAQSPRYKIIEKRQSVAFWCNPISGHATLYWYQQILGQGPKLLIQFQNNGVVDDSQLPKDRFSAERLKGVDSTLKIQPAKLEDSAVYLCASSLVPWGAGEKLFFGSGTQLSVL.

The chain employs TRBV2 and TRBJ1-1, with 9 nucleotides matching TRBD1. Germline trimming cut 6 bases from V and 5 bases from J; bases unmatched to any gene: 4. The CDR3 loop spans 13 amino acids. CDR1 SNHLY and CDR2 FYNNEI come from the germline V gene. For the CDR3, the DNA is TGTGCCAGCAGAGAGGACAGGGGAACTGAAGCTTTCTTT. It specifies CASREDRGTEAFF. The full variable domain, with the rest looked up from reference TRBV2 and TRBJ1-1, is EPEVTQTPSHQVTQMGQEVILRCVPISNHLYFYWYRQILGQKVEFLVSFYNNEISEKSEIFDDQFSVERPDGSNFTLKIRSTKLEDSAMYFCASREDRGTEAFFGQGTRLTVV.

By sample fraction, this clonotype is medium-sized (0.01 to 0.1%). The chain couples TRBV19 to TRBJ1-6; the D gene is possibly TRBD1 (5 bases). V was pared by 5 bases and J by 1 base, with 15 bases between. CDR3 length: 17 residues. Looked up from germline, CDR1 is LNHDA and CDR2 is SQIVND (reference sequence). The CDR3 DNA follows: TGTGCCAGTAGTCGGGATCAGGGAGGGTCCTATAATTCACCCCTCCACTTT. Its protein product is CASSRDQGGSYNSPLHF.